The entry below describes one T cell receptor beta chain. Its antigen remains unidentified. This CDR3 has 16 residues. The ends lost 0 bases at V and 0 bases at J; junction bases unmatched: 2. From germline, CDR1 is SGHKS and CDR2 YYEKEE (reference sequence). Some clones are missing from TCRdb's copy, which holds only in-frame ones; the method was immunoSEQ multiplex PCR. The repertoire holds 110,000 or so clones, with 86% as singletons. This entry is derived from a study of cytomegalovirus exposure and HLA in healthy donors. About the study: A later analysis reported the 100 to 150 validation repertoires used the same platform as the approximately 650 first-cohort repertoires. Notes on the study in general: In a later analysis, first-cohort TCR clusters were found to tend to co-occur in the 100 to 150 validation repertoires.

The origin of this receptor is a man aged 18-30 years in good health and CMV-seronegative. The sample taken for sequencing was PBMCs. The chain carries TRBV5-5 and TRBJ2-1; 8 positions match TRBD2. In nucleotides, the CDR3 is TGTGCCAGCAGCTTGGAGAGCGGGAGCTCCTACAATGAGCAGTTCTTC. Translation gives CASSLESGSSYNEQFF.